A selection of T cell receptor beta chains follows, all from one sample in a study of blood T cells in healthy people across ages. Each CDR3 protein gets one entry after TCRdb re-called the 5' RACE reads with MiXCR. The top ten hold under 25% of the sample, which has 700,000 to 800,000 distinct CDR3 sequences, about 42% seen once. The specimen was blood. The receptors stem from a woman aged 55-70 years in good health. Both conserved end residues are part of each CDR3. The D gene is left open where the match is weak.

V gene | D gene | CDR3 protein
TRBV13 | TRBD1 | CASSPEGQGPVSNEQFF
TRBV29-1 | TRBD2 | CSVEGLAGGQFYSEQFF
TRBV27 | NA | CASSRGEGNEQFF
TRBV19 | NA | CASRRGGVRSGANVLTF
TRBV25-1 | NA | CASSEDGGPFEQYF
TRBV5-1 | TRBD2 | CASSMMGGGKGVSNEQYF
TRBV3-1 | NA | CASSHSGGTDGYTF
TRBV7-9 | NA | CASSSELEGYEQYF
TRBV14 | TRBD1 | CASSRGDRSAYEQYF
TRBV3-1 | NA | CASSQGSAYGYTF